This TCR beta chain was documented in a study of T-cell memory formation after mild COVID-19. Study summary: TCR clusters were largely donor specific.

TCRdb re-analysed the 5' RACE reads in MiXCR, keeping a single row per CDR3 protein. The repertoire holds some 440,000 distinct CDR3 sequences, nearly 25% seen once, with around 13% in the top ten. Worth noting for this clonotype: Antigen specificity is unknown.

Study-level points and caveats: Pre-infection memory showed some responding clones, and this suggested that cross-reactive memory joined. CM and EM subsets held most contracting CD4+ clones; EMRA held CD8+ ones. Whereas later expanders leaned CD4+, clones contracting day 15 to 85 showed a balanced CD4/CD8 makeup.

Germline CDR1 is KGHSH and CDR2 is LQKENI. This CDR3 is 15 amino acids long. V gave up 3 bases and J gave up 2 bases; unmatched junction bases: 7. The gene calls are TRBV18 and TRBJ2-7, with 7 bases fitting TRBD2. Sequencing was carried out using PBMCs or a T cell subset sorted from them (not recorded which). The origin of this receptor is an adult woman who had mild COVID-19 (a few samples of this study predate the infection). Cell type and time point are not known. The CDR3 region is CASSPGGSGTYEQYF. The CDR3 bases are TGTGCCAGCTCACCGGGGGGGTCAGGGACCTACGAGCAGTACTTC.